The present entry profiles one T cell receptor beta chain with its context. What it recognizes is unknown. The J segment lost 9 bases and the V segment lost 4 bases, leaving 8 bases of the junction unmatched. The CDR3 sequence is 15 residues long. Germline-derived CDR1 and CDR2 are SGHNT and YYREEE (reference sequence). Tens of thousands of T cell genomes, or roughly 200 ng DNA, went into the sorted-subset replicate PCRs. Here immunoSEQ multiplex PCR was the method, and the copy in TCRdb shows in-frame clones only, minus some. Among about 1.1 million clones listed, about 80% were seen once. CD4+ cell separation produced CD45RA+ naive and CD45RA-negative memory subsets. This sample stems from a study of shared clonotypes between healthy human individuals. The study's findings and limits: A handful of donors shared 4.5% to 6.5% of their naive CD4 clonotypes. Sequencing depth was expected to affect clonotype sharing among donors.

This clonotype originated in a man younger than 35 in good health. Some clones in this sample may be carry-over from other donors' samples. This sequence joins TRBV5-4 and TRBJ2-1; 12 nucleotides align to TRBD2. The sequencing sample was made of memory CD4+ T cells from PBMCs. Specified subset: CD45RA-negative fraction. The CDR3 DNA reads as TGTGCCAGCAGCCCGCCTAGCGGGAGGGATACTGAGCAGTTCTTC. It specifies CASSPPSGRDTEQFF.